This record concerns one T cell receptor (beta chain) sequence. The CDR3 contains 15 residues. The V gene's germline CDR1 is SGHRS and CDR2 YFSETQ. The germline V and J ends were trimmed by 5 bases and 1 base, with 13 bases remaining between them. Method: immunoSEQ multiplex PCR; TCRdb's copy keeps in-frame clones and lacks some. The repertoire consists of about 4,900 clones, with 83% occurring once and the leading ten covering around 12%. The sample originates from a study of immune cell composition in non-small cell lung cancer. The material sequenced was lung tumor tissue. This clonotype originated in a human donor with non-small cell lung cancer. This rearrangement joins TRBV5-1 to TRBJ1-3; D gene ambiguous. Written as DNA, the CDR3 is TGCGCCAGCAGTGGGCCGGGGTCATCTGGAAACACCATATATTTT. Translated, it gives CASSGPGSSGNTIYF.